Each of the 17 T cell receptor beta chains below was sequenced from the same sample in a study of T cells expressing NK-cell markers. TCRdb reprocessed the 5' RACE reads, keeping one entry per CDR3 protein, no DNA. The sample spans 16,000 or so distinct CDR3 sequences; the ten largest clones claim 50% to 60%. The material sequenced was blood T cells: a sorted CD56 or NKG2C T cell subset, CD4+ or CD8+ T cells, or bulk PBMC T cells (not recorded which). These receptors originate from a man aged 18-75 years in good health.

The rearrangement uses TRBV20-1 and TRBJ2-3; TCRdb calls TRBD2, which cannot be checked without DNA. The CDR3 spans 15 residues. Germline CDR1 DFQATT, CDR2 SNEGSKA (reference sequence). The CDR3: CSARGVGGGTDTQYF.

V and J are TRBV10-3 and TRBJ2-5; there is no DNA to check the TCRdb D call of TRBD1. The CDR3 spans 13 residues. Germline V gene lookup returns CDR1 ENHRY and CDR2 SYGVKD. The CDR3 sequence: CAIRKTGEAAQYF.

CDR3 sequence: CASSRLAGTYNEQFF. The rearrangement links TRBV7-2 to TRBJ2-1; without DNA, the TCRdb call of TRBD2 cannot be checked. The CDR3 totals 15 residues. The germline V gene has CDR1 SGHTA and CDR2 FQGNSA.

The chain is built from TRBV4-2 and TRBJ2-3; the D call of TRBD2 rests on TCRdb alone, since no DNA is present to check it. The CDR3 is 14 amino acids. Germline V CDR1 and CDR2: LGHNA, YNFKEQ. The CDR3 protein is CASSPGRASDTQYF.

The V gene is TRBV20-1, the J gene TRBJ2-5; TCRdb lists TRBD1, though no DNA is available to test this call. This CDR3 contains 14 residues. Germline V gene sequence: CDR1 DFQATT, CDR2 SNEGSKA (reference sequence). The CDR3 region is CSARRQVPGETQYF.

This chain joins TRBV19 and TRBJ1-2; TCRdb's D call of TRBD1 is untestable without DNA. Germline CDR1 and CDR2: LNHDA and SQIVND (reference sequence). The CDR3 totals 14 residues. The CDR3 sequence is CASGVTGAGRGYTF.

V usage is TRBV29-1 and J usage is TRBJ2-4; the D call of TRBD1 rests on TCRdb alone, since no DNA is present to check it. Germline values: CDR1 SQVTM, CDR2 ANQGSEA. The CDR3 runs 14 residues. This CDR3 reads CSVVGTDTKNIQYF.

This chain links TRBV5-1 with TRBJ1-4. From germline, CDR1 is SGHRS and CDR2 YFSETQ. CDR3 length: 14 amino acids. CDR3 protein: CASSFRGPNEKLFF. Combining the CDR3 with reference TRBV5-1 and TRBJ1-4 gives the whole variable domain KAGVTQTPRYLIKTRGQQVTLSCSPISGHRSVSWYQQTPGQGLQFLFEYFSETQRNKGNFPGRFSGRQFSNSRSEMNVSTLELGDSALYLCASSFRGPNEKLFFGSGTQLSVL.

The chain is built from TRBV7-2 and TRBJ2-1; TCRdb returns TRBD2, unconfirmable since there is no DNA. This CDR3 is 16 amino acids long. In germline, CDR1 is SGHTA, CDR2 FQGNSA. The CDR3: CASSSTNRTRFNEQFF.

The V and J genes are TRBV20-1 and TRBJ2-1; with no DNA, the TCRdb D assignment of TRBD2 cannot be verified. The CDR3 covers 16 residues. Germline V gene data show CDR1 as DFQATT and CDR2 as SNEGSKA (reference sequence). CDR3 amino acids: CSAGLAGLSSYNEQFF.

The CDR3: CASSWVPADTQYF. This chain links TRBV6-2 or TRBV6-3 with TRBJ2-3; TCRdb returns TRBD1, unconfirmable since there is no DNA. CDR1 and CDR2 from the germline V gene are MNHEY and SVGEGT. The CDR3 has 13 residues.

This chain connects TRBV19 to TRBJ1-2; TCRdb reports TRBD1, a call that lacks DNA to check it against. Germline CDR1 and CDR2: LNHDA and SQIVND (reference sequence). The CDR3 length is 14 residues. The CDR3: CASRPSTLNYGYTF.

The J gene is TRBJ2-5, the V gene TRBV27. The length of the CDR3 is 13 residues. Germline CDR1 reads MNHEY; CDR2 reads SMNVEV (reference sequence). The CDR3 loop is CASSRTFGETQYF.

CDR3: CASSGPVLLTEQYF. The rearrangement joins TRBV28 to TRBJ2-7; TCRdb gives TRBD1 as the D gene, but with no DNA this cannot be confirmed. The V gene's germline CDR1 is MDHEN and CDR2 SYDVKM. The CDR3 runs to 14 residues.

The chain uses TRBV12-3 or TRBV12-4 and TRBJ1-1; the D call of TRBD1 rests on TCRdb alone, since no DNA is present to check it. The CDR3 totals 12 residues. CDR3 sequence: CASSFGAGEAFF.

The CDR3 spells CSVSAAGGRSEQFF. This rearrangement joins TRBV29-1 to TRBJ2-1; the D call of TRBD2 rests on TCRdb alone, since no DNA is present to check it. The CDR3 runs 14 residues. Germline V gives CDR1 SQVTM, CDR2 ANQGSEA.

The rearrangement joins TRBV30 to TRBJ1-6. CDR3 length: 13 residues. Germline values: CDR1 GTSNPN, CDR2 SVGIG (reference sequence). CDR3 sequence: CAWSETDNSPLHF.